This TCR beta chain was sequenced in a study of beta chain features in type 1 diabetes. About this clone: Its target is not known.

Study results and limitations: Shorter TCRB CDR3s, moderately but significantly so, marked every one of the four CD4+ subsets in Type 1 diabetes patients.

V lost 3 bases, J lost 4 bases, and 1 base stayed unmatched. This CDR3 is built from 12 residues. Germline CDR1 reads GTSNPN; CDR2 reads SVGIG (reference sequence). Sequencing targeted expressed TCRB transcripts, as all isolated RNA had been reverse transcribed. Assay used: immunoSEQ multiplex PCR; TCRdb lists only in-frame clones, some missing. The data contain approximately 260,000 clones, roughly 20% of them singletons. The chain links TRBV30 to TRBJ2-7, with 9 bases that match TRBD1. The sequence came from a woman between 40 and 50 years old with type 1 diabetes. The sample taken for sequencing was naive CD4+ T cells from blood. The CDR3 reads CAWRDRGYEQYF. In DNA, the CDR3 is TGTGCCTGGAGGGACAGGGGATACGAGCAGTACTTC. Drawing the rest from reference TRBV30 and TRBJ2-7, the complete variable domain is SQTIHQWPATLVQPVGSPLSLECTVEGTSNPNLYWYRQAAGRGLQLLFYSVGIGQISSEVPQNLSASRPQDRQFILSSKKLLLSDSGFYLCAWRDRGYEQYFGPGTRLTVT.